One T cell receptor (beta chain) is described in this entry. This sample stems from a study of somatic mutations in cytotoxic T cells in rheumatoid arthritis. The CDR3 covers 19 residues. Germline V gene data show CDR1 as PRHDT and CDR2 as FYEKMQ (reference sequence). V was clipped by 5 bases and J by 0 bases; unmatched bases: 17. This table comes from immunoSEQ multiplex PCR, and its TCRdb copy is limited to in-frame clones, with some not included. The sample yields some 11,000 clones, more than 65% seen once. The sequencing input was CD8+ T cells sorted from blood. The chain combines TRBV13 with TRBJ1-2; 8 bases map to TRBD1. This TCR was sampled from an adult with rheumatoid arthritis. Written as DNA, the CDR3 is TGTGCCAGCAGCAAACGCTACGCCGGGACAGGAATAGCTAACTATGGCTACACCTTC. Residues: CASSKRYAGTGIANYGYTF.